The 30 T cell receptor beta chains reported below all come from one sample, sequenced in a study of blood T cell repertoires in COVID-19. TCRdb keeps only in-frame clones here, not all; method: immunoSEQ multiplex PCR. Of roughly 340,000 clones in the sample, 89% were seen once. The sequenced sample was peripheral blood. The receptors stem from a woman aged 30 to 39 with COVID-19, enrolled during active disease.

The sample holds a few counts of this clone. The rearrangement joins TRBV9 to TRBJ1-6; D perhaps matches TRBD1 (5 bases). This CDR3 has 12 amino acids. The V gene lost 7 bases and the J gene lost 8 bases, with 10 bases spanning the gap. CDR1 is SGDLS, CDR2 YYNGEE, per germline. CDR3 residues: CASRGGDSPLHF. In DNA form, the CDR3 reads TGTGCCAGCCGCGGGGGGGATTCACCCCTCCACTTT.

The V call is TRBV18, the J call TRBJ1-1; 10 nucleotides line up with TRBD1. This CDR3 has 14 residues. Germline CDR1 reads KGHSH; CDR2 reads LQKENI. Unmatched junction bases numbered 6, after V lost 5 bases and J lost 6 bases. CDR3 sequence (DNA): TGTGCCAGCTCAAAGGGACAGGGGATAGCTGAAGCTTTCTTT. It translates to CASSKGQGIAEAFF.

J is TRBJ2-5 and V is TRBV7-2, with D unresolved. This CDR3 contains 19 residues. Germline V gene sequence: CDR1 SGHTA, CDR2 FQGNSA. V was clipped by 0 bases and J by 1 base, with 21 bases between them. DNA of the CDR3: TGTGCCAGCAGCTTAGCCAGAAACAGCAGAATACCATTCCAAGAGACCCAGTACTTC. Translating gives CASSLARNSRIPFQETQYF.

The CDR3: CASTQGASTEAFF. The CDR3 region has the DNA TGCGCCAGCACCCAGGGGGCGAGCACTGAAGCTTTCTTT. The rearrangement joins TRBV5-1 to TRBJ1-1; 8 nucleotides align to TRBD1. Germline V gives CDR1 SGHRS, CDR2 YFSETQ. V shed 6 bases, J shed 4 bases, and the junction held 5 bases outside the gene matches. This CDR3 contains 13 residues.

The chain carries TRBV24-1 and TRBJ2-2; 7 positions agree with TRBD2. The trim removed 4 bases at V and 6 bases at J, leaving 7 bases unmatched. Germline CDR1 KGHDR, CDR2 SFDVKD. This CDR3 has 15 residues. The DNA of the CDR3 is TGTGCCACCAGTGAAAGACTAGCTTTGGCCGGGGAGCTGTTTTTT. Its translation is CATSERLALAGELFF.

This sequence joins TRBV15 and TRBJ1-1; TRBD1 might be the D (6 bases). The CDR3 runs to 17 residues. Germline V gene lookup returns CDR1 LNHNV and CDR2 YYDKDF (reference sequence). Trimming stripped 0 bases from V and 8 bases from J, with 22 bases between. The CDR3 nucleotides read TGTGCCACCAGCAGAGACTTGGGCGGAGACAGGCCACGGGAAGCTTTCTTT. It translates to CATSRDLGGDRPREAFF.

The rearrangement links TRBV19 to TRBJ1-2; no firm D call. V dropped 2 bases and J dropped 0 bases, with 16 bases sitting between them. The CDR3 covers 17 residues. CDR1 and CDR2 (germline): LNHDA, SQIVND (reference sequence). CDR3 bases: TGTGCCAGTAGTATATATCGGCGGGTTGTGGCTAACTATGGCTACACCTTC. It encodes CASSIYRRVVANYGYTF.

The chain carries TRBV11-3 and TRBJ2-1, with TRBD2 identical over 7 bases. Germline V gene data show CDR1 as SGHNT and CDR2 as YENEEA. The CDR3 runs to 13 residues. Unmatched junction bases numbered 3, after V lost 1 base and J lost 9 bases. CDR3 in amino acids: CASSLAVAGEQFF. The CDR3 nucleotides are TGTGCCAGCAGCTTAGCAGTAGCGGGTGAGCAGTTCTTC.

CDR3 bases: TGCGCCAGCAGCCAAGATGAGGGGGTCGGCAGGGGGCTTGTCGCGCAAGAGACCCAGTACTTC. Its protein is CASSQDEGVGRGLVAQETQYF. V and J are TRBV4-3 and TRBJ2-5; 8 bases fit TRBD1. J gave up 2 bases and V 0 bases, and 20 bases lay outside the gene matches. Germline lookup yields CDR1 LGHNA and CDR2 YSLEER. The CDR3 sequence is 21 residues long.

The CDR3 DNA sequence: TGCGCCAGCAGCGGTGGGACAGGGAGAGATGGCTACACCTTC. This codes for CASSGGTGRDGYTF. The gene calls are TRBV5-1 and TRBJ1-2, with 9 nucleotides matching TRBD1. V was pared by 4 bases and J by 6 bases, with 7 bases of the junction left unmatched. The CDR3 is made up of 14 amino acids. Germline V lookup: CDR1 SGHRS, CDR2 YFSETQ. The full variable domain, completed using reference TRBV5-1 and TRBJ1-2, is KAGVTQTPRYLIKTRGQQVTLSCSPISGHRSVSWYQQTPGQGLQFLFEYFSETQRNKGNFPGRFSGRQFSNSRSEMNVSTLELGDSALYLCASSGGTGRDGYTFGSGTRLTVV.

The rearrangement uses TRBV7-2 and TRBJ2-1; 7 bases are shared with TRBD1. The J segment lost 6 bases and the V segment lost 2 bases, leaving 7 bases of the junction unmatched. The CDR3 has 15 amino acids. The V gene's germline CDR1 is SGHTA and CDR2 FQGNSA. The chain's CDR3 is CASSLRQGVGNEQFF. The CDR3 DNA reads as TGTGCCAGCAGCTTAAGGCAGGGGGTGGGCAATGAGCAGTTCTTC.

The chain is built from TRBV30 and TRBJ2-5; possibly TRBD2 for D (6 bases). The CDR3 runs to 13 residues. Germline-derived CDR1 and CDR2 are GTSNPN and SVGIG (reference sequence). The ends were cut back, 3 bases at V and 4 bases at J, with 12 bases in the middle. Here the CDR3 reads CAWSKTSSETQYF. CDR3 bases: TGTGCCTGGAGCAAAACTAGCTCAGAGACCCAGTACTTC.

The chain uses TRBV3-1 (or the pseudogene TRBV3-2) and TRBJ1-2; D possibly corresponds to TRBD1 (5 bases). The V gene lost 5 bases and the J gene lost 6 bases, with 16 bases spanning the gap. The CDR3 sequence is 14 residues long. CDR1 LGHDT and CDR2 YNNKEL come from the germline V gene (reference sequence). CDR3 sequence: CASSSRSGEDGYTF. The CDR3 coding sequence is TGTGCCAGCAGCTCCCGATCGGGGGAGGATGGCTACACCTTC.

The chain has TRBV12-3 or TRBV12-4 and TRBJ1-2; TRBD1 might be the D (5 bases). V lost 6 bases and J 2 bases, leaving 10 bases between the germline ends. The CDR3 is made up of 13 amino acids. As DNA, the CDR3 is TGTGCCAGCAGCTCGGACACAAACTATGGCTACACCTTC. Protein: CASSSDTNYGYTF.

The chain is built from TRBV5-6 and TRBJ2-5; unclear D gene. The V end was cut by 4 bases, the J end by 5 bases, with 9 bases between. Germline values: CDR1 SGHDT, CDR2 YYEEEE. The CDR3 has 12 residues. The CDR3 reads CASSLRWETQYF. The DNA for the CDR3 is TGTGCCAGCAGCCTGAGGTGGGAGACCCAGTACTTC.

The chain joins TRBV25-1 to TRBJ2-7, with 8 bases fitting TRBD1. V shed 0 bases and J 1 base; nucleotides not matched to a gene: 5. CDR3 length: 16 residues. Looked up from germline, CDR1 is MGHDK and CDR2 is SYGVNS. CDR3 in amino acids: CASSEYSGGSSYEQYF. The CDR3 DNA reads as TGTGCCAGCAGTGAATATTCAGGGGGCTCATCCTACGAGCAGTACTTC.

The CDR3 here is CASSELAGMSFNEQFF. The CDR3, as DNA: TGTGCCAGCAGTGAGCTAGCGGGGATGTCGTTCAATGAGCAGTTCTTC. V is TRBV2 and J is TRBJ2-1; the match to TRBD2 covers 9 bases. Per germline, CDR1 SNHLY and CDR2 FYNNEI. The CDR3 has 16 amino acids. V dropped 3 bases and J dropped 6; count of bases not matched to a gene: 9. The complete variable domain, with remaining parts taken from reference TRBV2 and TRBJ2-1, reads EPEVTQTPSHQVTQMGQEVILRCVPISNHLYFYWYRQILGQKVEFLVSFYNNEISEKSEIFDDQFSVERPDGSNFTLKIRSTKLEDSAMYFCASSELAGMSFNEQFFGPGTRLTVL.

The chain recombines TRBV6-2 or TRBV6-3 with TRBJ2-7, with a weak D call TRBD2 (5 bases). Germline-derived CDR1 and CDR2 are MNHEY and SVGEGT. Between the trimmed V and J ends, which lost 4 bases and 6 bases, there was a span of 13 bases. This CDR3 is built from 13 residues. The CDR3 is CASSWANAGEQYV. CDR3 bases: TGTGCCAGCAGTTGGGCGAATGCGGGCGAGCAGTACGTC.

The CDR3 DNA sequence: TGTGCCAGCAGCACCCGGGGGGAGACAGATACGCAGTATTTT. This gives the protein CASSTRGETDTQYF. This chain links TRBV7-9 with TRBJ2-3; 7 bases line up with TRBD2. V lost 5 bases to trimming and J lost 3 bases; unmatched junction nucleotides: 5. CDR3 length: 14 residues. The germline V gene encodes CDR1 SEHNR and CDR2 FQNEAQ (reference sequence).

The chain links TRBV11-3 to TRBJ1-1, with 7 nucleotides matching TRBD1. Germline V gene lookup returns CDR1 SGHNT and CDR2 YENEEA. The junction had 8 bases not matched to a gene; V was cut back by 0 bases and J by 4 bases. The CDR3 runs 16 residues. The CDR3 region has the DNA TGTGCCAGCAGCTTAGAAAGGGGGCGCAGATCCACTGAAGCTTTCTTT. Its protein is CASSLERGRRSTEAFF.

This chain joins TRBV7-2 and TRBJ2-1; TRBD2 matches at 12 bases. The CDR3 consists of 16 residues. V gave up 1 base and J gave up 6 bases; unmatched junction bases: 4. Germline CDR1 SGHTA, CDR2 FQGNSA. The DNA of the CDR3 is TGTGCCAGCAGCTTAGTTGGGACTAGCGGGTTCAATGAGCAGTTCTTC. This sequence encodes CASSLVGTSGFNEQFF.

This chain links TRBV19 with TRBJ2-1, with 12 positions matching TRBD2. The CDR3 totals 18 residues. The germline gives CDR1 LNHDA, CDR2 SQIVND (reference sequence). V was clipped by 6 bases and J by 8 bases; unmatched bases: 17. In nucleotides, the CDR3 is TGTGCCAGTAGCGGGACTTGGACTAGCGGGGCCCGAAGCGATGAGCAGTTCTTC. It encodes CASSGTWTSGARSDEQFF.

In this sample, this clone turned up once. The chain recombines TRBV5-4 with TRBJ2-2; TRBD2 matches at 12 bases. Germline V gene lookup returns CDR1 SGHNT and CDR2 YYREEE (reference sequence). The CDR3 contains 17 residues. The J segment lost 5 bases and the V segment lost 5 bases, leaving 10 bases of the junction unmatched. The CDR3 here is CASSSITGTSGTGELFF. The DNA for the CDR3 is TGTGCCAGCAGTTCGATAACCGGGACTAGCGGGACCGGGGAGCTGTTTTTT. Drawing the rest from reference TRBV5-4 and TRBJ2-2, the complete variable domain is ETGVTQSPTHLIKTRGQQVTLRCSSQSGHNTVSWYQQALGQGPQFIFQYYREEENGRGNFPPRFSGLQFPNYSSELNVNALELDDSALYLCASSSITGTSGTGELFFGEGSRLTVL.

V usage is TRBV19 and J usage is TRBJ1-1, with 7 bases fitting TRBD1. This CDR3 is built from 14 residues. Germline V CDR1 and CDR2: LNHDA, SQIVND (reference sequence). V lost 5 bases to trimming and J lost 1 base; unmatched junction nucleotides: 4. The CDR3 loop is CASSARQGNTEAFF. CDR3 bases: TGTGCCAGTAGTGCCCGACAGGGGAACACTGAAGCTTTCTTT.

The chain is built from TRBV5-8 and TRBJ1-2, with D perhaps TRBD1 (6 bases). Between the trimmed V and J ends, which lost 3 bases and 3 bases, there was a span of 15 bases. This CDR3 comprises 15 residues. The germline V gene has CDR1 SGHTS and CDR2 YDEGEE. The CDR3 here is CASSSIPGQDYGYTF. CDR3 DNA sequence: TGTGCCAGCAGCTCCATCCCGGGACAAGACTATGGCTACACCTTC.

CDR3 amino acids: CASSLDGTAGYTF. CDR3 bases: TGTGCCAGCAGCCTAGACGGGACAGCGGGCTACACCTTC. The chain combines TRBV6-5 with TRBJ1-2; 7 nucleotides match TRBD1. This CDR3 has 13 residues. Germline loops: CDR1 MNHEY, CDR2 SVGAGI. The V segment lost 6 bases and the J segment 8 bases; nucleotides outside the gene matches: 9.

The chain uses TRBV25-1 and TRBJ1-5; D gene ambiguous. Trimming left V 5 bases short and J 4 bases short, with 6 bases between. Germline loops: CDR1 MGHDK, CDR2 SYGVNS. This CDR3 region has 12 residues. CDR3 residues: CASSFGNQPQHF. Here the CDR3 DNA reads TGTGCCAGCAGTTTCGGGAATCAGCCCCAGCATTTT. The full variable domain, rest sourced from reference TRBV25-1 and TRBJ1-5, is EADIYQTPRYLVIGTGKKITLECSQTMGHDKMYWYQQDPGMELHLIHYSYGVNSTEKGDLSSESTVSRIRTEHFPLTLESARPSHTSQYLCASSFGNQPQHFGDGTRLSIL.

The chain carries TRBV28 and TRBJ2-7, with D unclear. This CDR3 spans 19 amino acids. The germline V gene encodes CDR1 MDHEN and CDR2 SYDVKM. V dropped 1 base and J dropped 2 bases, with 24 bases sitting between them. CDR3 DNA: TGTGCCAGCAGTTTATCACCTAAACCGGGTGGAGAAAGAGCCTACGAGCAGTACGTC. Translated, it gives CASSLSPKPGGERAYEQYV.

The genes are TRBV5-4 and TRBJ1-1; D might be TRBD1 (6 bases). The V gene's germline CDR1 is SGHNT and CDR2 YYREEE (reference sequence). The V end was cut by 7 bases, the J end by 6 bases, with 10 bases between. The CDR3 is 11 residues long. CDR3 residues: CASPGGPEAFF. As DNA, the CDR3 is TGTGCCAGCCCCGGGGGGCCTGAAGCTTTCTTT.

CDR3 sequence reads: CASSATGLGANYGYTF. The DNA for the CDR3 is TGCGCCAGCAGCGCGACAGGTCTTGGAGCCAACTATGGCTACACCTTC. The chain carries TRBV5-1 and TRBJ1-2; D perhaps matches TRBD1 (6 bases). With 4 bases removed from V and 2 bases from J, the gap between germline ends came to 18 bases. CDR3 size: 16 residues. CDR1 is SGHRS and CDR2 is YFSETQ in the germline V gene.